Sequencing of this T cell receptor beta chain was carried out in a study of blood T cell repertoires in COVID-19. Study as a whole: The samples span acute and convalescent COVID-19 from the United States, Italy and Spain.

Participants spanned ages about 18 to 90 years and resided in around 25 US areas. V was clipped by 4 bases and J by 6 bases, with 12 bases between them. The CDR3 consists of 13 residues. Germline V gene lookup returns CDR1 SGHTA and CDR2 FQGNSA. Profiled with immunoSEQ multiplex PCR; TCRdb holds only in-frame clones, not every one. The table has roughly 330,000 clones, about 87% seen once. The J gene is TRBJ1-1, the V gene TRBV7-2, with D unclear. This TCR derives from a woman aged 30 to 39 who had recovered from COVID-19. The sequenced sample was PBMCs or T cells enriched from blood (not recorded which). CDR3 in amino acids: CASSWAQSAEAFF. CDR3 DNA: TGTGCCAGCAGCTGGGCCCAATCTGCTGAAGCTTTCTTT.